A single sample is the source of the 12 T cell receptor beta chains below, sequenced in a study of T cells after yellow fever vaccination. TCRdb reprocessed the 5' RACE reads via MiXCR and lists one record per CDR3 protein. The sample includes 99,000 or so distinct CDR3 sequences, roughly 6% of them seen just once. The material sequenced was CD8+ T cells sorted from PBMCs, taken 10 days after the yellow fever booster vaccination. These receptors all stem from a man aged 18 to 30 who received the YFV17D yellow fever vaccine.

The chain carries TRBV7-8 and TRBJ2-1; possible D gene TRBD1, 5 bases. The V gene lost 5 bases and the J gene lost 4 bases, with 15 bases spanning the gap. This CDR3 spans 15 amino acids. Germline V gene sequence: CDR1 SGHVS, CDR2 FQNEAQ. CDR3 residues: CASSLVGQGYNEQFF. The CDR3 bases are TGTGCCAGCAGCCTTGTTGGTCAGGGTTACAATGAGCAGTTCTTC.

The rearrangement links TRBV28 to TRBJ1-2, with D uncertain. Between the trimmed V and J ends, which lost 2 bases and 4 bases, there was a span of 8 bases. Germline CDR1 is MDHEN and CDR2 is SYDVKM. The CDR3 length is 13 residues. In DNA, the CDR3 is TGTGCCAGCAGTTTAACTACTTCCTATGGCTACACCTTC. Amino acids: CASSLTTSYGYTF.

In its sample, this clonotype was seen many times. The genes are TRBV11-2 and TRBJ2-3; no firm D call. Trimming cost V 1 base and J 9 bases, with 8 bases left between them. CDR1 SGHAT and CDR2 FQNNGV come from the germline V gene. The CDR3 is 12 amino acids. In nucleotides, the CDR3 is TGTGCCAGCAGCTTAGGAGTTTCCACGCAGTATTTT. Its translation is CASSLGVSTQYF.

This clonotype was detected ten times or more. The gene calls are TRBV20-1 and TRBJ2-7; D possibly corresponds to TRBD1 (6 bases). This CDR3 is built from 12 residues. Germline loops: CDR1 DFQATT, CDR2 SNEGSKA (reference sequence). V was clipped by 2 bases and J by 7 bases, with 12 bases between them. The CDR3 nucleotides read TGCAGTGCTAGACACAGGGTGGGGGAGCAGTACTTC. Protein product: CSARHRVGEQYF.

V usage is TRBV29-1 and J usage is TRBJ2-3; 8 bases agree with TRBD1. V shed 2 bases and J 3 bases; nucleotides not matched to a gene: 13. The CDR3 has 17 residues. Per germline, CDR1 SQVTM and CDR2 ANQGSEA. The CDR3 sequence is CSVETIKARQGTDTQYF. As DNA, the CDR3 is TGCAGCGTTGAAACTATTAAGGCGAGACAGGGGACAGATACGCAGTATTTT.

The table lists this clonotype with many counts. The genes are TRBV5-1 and TRBJ2-1, with 8 nucleotides matching TRBD1. Germline loops: CDR1 SGHRS, CDR2 YFSETQ. The CDR3 is 14 amino acids. J lost 6 bases, V lost 2 bases, and 4 bases had no gene match. The CDR3 nucleotides read TGCGCCAGCAGCTTAACAGGGGGTGGCAATGAGCAGTTCTTC. Translated, it gives CASSLTGGGNEQFF.

The rearrangement uses TRBV20-1 and TRBJ1-5; D not resolved. V was shortened by 0 bases and J by 4 bases, with 10 bases between the two germline ends. The CDR3 spans 14 residues. Per the germline V gene, CDR1 is DFQATT and CDR2 is SNEGSKA (reference sequence). CDR3 bases: TGCAGTGCTAGAGAGCTTAGCCAAAATCAGCCCCAGCATTTT. Translation: CSARELSQNQPQHF.

This clonotype was seen at least ten times. The chain combines TRBV5-1 with TRBJ2-2; D gene unclear. This CDR3 spans 15 amino acids. The germline V gene has CDR1 SGHRS and CDR2 YFSETQ. Trimming left V 0 bases short and J 1 base short, with 7 bases between. The CDR3 DNA follows: TGCGCCAGCAGCTTGGGGGCCCTGAACACCGGGGAGCTGTTTTTT. Translating it yields CASSLGALNTGELFF.

The V gene is TRBV7-6, the J gene TRBJ1-3; D gene ambiguous. The CDR3 spans 14 residues. V was pared by 3 bases and J by 0 bases, with 6 bases between. CDR1 and CDR2 from the germline V gene are SGHVS and FNYEAQ. The CDR3 bases are TGTGCCAGCAGCTTGGGAGGCTCTGGAAACACCATATATTTT. Protein sequence: CASSLGGSGNTIYF.

This chain joins TRBV19 and TRBJ2-7; D is undetermined. Germline V gene lookup returns CDR1 LNHDA and CDR2 SQIVND (reference sequence). The V and J ends lost 5 bases and 2 bases respectively, with 13 bases between them. The CDR3 sequence is 14 residues long. In nucleotides, the CDR3 is TGTGCCAGTAGTTTGGGCCGCGCAGCCTACGAGCAGTACTTC. Translated, it gives CASSLGRAAYEQYF. Together with reference TRBV19 and TRBJ2-7, the CDR3 gives the full variable domain: DGGITQSPKYLFRKEGQNVTLSCEQNLNHDAMYWYRQDPGQGLRLIYYSQIVNDFQKGDIAEGYSVSREKKESFPLTVTSAQKNPTAFYLCASSLGRAAYEQYFGPGTRLTVT.

Written as DNA, the CDR3 is TGTGCCAGCAGCTTAACGGGGTTCACCGGGGAGCTGTTTTTT. As protein: CASSLTGFTGELFF. The V and J genes are TRBV13 and TRBJ2-2; the D gene is possibly TRBD2 (5 bases). CDR3 length equals 14 residues. Germline CDR1 reads PRHDT; CDR2 reads FYEKMQ (reference sequence). Trimming took 2 bases from V and 4 from J, leaving 8 bases between them.

In its sample, this clonotype was seen many times. The rearrangement joins TRBV9 to TRBJ2-1; TRBD2 agrees at 7 bases. With 3 bases clipped from V and 4 bases from J, the junction kept 7 bases outside the gene matches. CDR3 size: 15 residues. Germline lookup yields CDR1 SGDLS and CDR2 YYNGEE. The CDR3 spells CASSAGLELYNEQFF. CDR3 nucleotide sequence: TGTGCCAGCAGCGCCGGACTAGAGCTGTACAATGAGCAGTTCTTC.